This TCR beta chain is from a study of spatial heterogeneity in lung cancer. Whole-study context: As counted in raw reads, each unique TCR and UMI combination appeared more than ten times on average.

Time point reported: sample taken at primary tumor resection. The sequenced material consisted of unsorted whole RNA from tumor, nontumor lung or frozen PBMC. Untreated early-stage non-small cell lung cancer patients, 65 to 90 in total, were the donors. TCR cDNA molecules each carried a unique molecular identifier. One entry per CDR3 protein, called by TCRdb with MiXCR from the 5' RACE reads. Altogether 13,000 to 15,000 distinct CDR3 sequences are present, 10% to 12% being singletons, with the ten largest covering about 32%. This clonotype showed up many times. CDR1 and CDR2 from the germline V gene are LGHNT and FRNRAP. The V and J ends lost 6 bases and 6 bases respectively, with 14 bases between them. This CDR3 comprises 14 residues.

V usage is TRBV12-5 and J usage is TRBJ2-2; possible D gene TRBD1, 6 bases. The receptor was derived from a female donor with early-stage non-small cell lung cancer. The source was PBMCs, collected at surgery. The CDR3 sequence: CASGRDTGSGELFF. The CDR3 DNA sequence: TGTGCTAGTGGCCGGGACACCGGGTCCGGGGAGCTGTTTTTT.